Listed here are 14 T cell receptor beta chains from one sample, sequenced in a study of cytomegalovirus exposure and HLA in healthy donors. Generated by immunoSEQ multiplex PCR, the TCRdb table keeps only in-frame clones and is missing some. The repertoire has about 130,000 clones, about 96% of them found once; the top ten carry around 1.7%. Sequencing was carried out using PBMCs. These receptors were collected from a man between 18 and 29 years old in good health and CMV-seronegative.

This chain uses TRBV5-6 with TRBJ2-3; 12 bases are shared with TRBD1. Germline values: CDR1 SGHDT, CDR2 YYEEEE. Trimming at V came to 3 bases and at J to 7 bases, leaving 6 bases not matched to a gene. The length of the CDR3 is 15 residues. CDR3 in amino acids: CASSWGTGGINTQYF. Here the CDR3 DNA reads TGTGCCAGCAGCTGGGGGACAGGGGGCATAAATACGCAGTATTTT.

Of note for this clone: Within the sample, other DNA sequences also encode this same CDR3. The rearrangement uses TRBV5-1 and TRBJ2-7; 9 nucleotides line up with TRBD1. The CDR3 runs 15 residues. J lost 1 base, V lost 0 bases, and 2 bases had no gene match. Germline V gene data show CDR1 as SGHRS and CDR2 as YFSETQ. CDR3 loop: CASSLAGTGSYEQYF. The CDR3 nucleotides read TGCGCCAGCAGCTTGGCCGGGACAGGGTCCTACGAGCAGTACTTC.

CDR3 protein: CASSYTGVGEQFF. DNA of the CDR3: TGCGCCAGCAGCTATACAGGGGTTGGTGAGCAGTTCTTC. The J gene is TRBJ2-1, the V gene TRBV5-1; TRBD1 agrees at 7 bases. Germline CDR1 and CDR2: SGHRS and YFSETQ. This CDR3 is 13 amino acids long. V gave up 3 bases and J gave up 9 bases; unmatched junction bases: 6. Full variable domain (missing parts from reference TRBV5-1 and TRBJ2-1): KAGVTQTPRYLIKTRGQQVTLSCSPISGHRSVSWYQQTPGQGLQFLFEYFSETQRNKGNFPGRFSGRQFSNSRSEMNVSTLELGDSALYLCASSYTGVGEQFFGPGTRLTVL.

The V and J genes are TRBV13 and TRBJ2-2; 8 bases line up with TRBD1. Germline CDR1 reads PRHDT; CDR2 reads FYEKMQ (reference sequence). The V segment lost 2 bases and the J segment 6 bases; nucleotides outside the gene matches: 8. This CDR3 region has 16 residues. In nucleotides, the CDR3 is TGTGCCAGCAGCTTATGGGCAGGGGGCTCCCCCGGGGAGCTGTTTTTT. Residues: CASSLWAGGSPGELFF.

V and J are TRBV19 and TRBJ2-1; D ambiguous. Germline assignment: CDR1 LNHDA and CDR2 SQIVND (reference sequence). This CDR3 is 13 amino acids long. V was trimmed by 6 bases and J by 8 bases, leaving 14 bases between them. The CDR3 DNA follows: TGTGCCAGTAGAACAGAGTCCTCCTATGAGCAGTTCTTC. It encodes CASRTESSYEQFF.

CDR3 sequence (DNA): TGTGCCAGCAGTTTATATTTCGACAGTCAAGCTTTCTTT. It codes for CASSLYFDSQAFF. The rearrangement uses TRBV28 and TRBJ1-1, with D tentatively TRBD1 (5 bases). V lost 1 base to trimming and J lost 9 bases, with 12 bases between them. This CDR3 has 13 residues. Germline V gives CDR1 MDHEN, CDR2 SYDVKM.

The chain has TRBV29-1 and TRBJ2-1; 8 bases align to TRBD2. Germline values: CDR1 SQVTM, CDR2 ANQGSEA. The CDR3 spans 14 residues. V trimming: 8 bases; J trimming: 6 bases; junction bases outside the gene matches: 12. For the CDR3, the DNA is TGCAGCTTCACTAGCGGAAGGACCCCCAATGAGCAGTTCTTC. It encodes CSFTSGRTPNEQFF.

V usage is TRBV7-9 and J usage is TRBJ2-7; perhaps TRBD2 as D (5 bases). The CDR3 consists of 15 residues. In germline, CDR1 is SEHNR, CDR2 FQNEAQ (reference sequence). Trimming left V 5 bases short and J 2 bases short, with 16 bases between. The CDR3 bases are TGTGCCAGCAGCCCGGACTCATTTTCCCCCTACGAGCAGTACTTC. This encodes CASSPDSFSPYEQYF.

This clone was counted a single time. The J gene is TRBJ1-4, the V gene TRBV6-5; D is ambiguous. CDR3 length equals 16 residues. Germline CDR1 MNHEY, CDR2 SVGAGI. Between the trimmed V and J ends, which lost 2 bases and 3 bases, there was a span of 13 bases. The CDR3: CASSYSGVGANEKLFF. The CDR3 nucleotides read TGTGCCAGCAGTTACAGTGGGGTCGGGGCTAATGAAAAACTGTTTTTT.

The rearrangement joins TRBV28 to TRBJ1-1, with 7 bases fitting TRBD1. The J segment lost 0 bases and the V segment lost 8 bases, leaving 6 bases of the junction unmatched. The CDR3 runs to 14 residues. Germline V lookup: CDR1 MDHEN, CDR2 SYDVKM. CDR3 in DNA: TGTGCCAGCGCCGGCCAGGGGGTGAACACTGAAGCTTTCTTT. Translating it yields CASAGQGVNTEAFF.

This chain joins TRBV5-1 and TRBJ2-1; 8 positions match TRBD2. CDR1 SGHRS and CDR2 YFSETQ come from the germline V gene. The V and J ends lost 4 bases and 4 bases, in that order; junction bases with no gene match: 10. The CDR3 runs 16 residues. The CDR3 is CASSQDGRAAYNEQFF. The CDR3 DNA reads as TGCGCCAGCAGCCAGGACGGGAGGGCCGCATACAATGAGCAGTTCTTC.

DNA of the CDR3: TGTGCCAGCTCCAGGGGGGTGGATACGCAGTATTTT. This encodes CASSRGVDTQYF. The V gene is TRBV7-2, the J gene TRBJ2-3, with D possibly TRBD1 on 7 matching bases. The germline V gene encodes CDR1 SGHTA and CDR2 FQGNSA. V lost 8 bases to trimming and J lost 6 bases, with 12 bases between them. The CDR3 runs to 12 residues. The full variable domain, completed using reference TRBV7-2 and TRBJ2-3, is GAGVSQSPSNKVTEKGKDVELRCDPISGHTALYWYRQSLGQGLEFLIYFQGNSAPDKSGLPSDRFSAERTGGSVSTLTIQRTQQEDSAVYLCASSRGVDTQYFGPGTRLTVL.

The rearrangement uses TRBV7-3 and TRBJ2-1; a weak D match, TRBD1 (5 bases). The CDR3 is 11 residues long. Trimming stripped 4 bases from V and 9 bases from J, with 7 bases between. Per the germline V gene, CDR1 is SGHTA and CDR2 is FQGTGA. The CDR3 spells CASSSRAEQFF. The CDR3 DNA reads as TGTGCCAGCAGCTCCAGGGCTGAGCAGTTCTTC.

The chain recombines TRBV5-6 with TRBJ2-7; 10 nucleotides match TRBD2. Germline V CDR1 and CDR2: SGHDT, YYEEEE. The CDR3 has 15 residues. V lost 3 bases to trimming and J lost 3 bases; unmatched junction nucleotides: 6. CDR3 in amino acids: CASSSGGLANYEQYF. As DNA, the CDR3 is TGTGCCAGCAGCTCGGGGGGACTAGCGAACTACGAGCAGTACTTC.